This T cell receptor (beta chain) derives from a study of OX40 agonist ivuxolimab in advanced cancers. Study in general: Head and neck, renal cell, melanoma or hepatocellular carcinoma were the cancers that dose-escalation patients had.

Assay: immunoSEQ multiplex PCR; the TCRdb copy retains only in-frame clones and omits some. The sample holds some 80,000 clones, about 82% seen once. CDR3 length: 14 amino acids. V shed 1 base and J shed 2 bases, with 8 bases lying between them. Germline CDR1 and CDR2: SNHLY and FYNNEI. The input for sequencing was CD4+ or CD8+ T cells sorted from blood, taken in a trial of the OX40 agonist ivuxolimab. The clonotype originates from an adult with an advanced solid tumor such as melanoma, head and neck, liver or kidney cancer. The chain recombines TRBV2 with TRBJ2-5, with D possibly TRBD2 on 6 matching bases. CDR3 region: CASSEVGGQETQYF. As DNA, the CDR3 is TGTGCCAGCAGTGAAGTGGGGGGACAAGAGACCCAGTACTTC.